This T cell receptor beta chain derives from a study of immune characterization of retroperitoneal liposarcoma. A single record per CDR3 protein comes from TCRdb applying MiXCR to the PCR reads. The data show about 18,000 distinct CDR3 sequences, with 37% seen just once and 7.4% held by the top ten. This clonotype was detected many times. This CDR3 comprises 17 residues. Trimming removed 3 bases from V and 2 bases from J, with 17 bases in between. Per germline, CDR1 SGHVS and CDR2 FQNEAQ. This clonotype was sampled from a male donor with retroperitoneal liposarcoma. The material sequenced was blood. V usage is TRBV7-8 and J usage is TRBJ2-1; TRBD2 might be the D (5 bases). CDR3 loop: CASSFPRKGATYNEQFF. CDR3 in DNA: TGTGCCAGCAGCTTCCCTCGAAAGGGAGCCACCTACAATGAGCAGTTCTTC.